This T cell receptor beta chain came from a study of cytomegalovirus exposure and HLA in healthy donors. The germline gives CDR1 MNHNS, CDR2 SASEGT. V dropped 8 bases and J dropped 0 bases, with 16 bases sitting between them. The CDR3 is 15 amino acids. PCR involved 60 Vbeta and 13 Jbeta primers. Libraries were prepared by immunoSEQ multiplex PCR; TCRdb keeps only in-frame clonotypes and omits some of them. Of approximately 120,000 clones in the sample, 75% to 85% were seen once. The sequenced sample was PBMCs. The TCR comes from a woman in her forties or fifties in good health and CMV-seropositive. This chain links TRBV6-1 with TRBJ1-1, with D tentatively TRBD1 (5 bases). The CDR3 protein is CASVQGHRMNTEAFF. The CDR3, as DNA: TGTGCCAGCGTTCAGGGCCATAGAATGAACACTGAAGCTTTCTTT.